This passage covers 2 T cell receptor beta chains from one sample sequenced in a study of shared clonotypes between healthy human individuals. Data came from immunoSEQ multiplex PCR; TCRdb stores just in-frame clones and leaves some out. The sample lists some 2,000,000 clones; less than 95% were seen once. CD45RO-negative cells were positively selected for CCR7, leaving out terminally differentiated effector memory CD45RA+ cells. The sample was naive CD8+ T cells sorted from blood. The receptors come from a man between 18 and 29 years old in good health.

The CDR3 region is CASSPGAGEQFF. For the CDR3, the DNA is TGTGCCAGCAGCCCCGGGGCAGGTGAGCAGTTCTTC. This chain connects TRBV9 to TRBJ2-1; the D gene could be TRBD1 or TRBD2 (5 bases each). CDR1 is SGDLS and CDR2 is YYNGEE in the germline V gene. Trimming cost V 4 bases and J 9 bases, with 11 bases left between them. The CDR3 covers 12 residues.

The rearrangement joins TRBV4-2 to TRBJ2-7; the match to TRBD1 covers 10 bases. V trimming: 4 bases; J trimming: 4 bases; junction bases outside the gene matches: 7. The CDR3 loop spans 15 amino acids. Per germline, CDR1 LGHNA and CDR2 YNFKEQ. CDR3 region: CASSPRQGALYEQYF. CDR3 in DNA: TGTGCCAGCAGCCCTAGACAGGGGGCCCTATACGAGCAGTACTTC.